This T cell receptor (beta chain) was captured by sequencing in a study of T cells in Graves' hyperthyroidism and ophthalmopathy. General observations from the study: Separating ophthalmopathy from stable hyperthyroidism was achieved by a 13 V-J model. Researchers found most expanded thyroid clonotypes above 0.001 in blood as well. Ophthalmopathy, which appeared later, was predicted by the model a median around 6.9 months before onset.

Template material for amplifying TCR beta CDR3 regions consisted of RNA transcripts. When the TCR CDR3 underwent first-round RT-PCR, the HTBI primer set was used. One entry per CDR3 protein, called by TCRdb with MiXCR from the multiplex PCR reads. The sample contains about 620,000 distinct CDR3 sequences, 16% of which appear only once. About this clonotype: Its matching antigen is unknown.

The CDR3 runs 13 residues. V was clipped by 3 bases and J by 6 bases, with 14 bases between them. Germline V gene data show CDR1 as DFQATT and CDR2 as SNEGSKA (reference sequence). Specimen: blood. The gene calls are TRBV20-1 and TRBJ1-1; D is unresolved. The clonotype originates from a woman aged 30 to 39 with Graves' hyperthyroidism. The CDR3 DNA reads TGCAGTGCTAGTATATCGCATTCGGCTGAAGCTTTCTTT. Its protein product is CSASISHSAEAFF.